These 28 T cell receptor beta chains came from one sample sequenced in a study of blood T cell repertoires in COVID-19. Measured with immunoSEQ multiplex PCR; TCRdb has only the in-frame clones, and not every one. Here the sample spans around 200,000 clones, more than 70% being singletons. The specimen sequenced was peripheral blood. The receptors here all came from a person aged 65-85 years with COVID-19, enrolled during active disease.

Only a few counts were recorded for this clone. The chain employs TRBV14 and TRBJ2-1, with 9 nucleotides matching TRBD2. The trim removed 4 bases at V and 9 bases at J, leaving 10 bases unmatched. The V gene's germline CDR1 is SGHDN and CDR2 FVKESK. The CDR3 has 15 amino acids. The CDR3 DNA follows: TGTGCCAGCAGCCCCCTAGCGGGGCTTTCCGGTGAGCAGTTCTTC. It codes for CASSPLAGLSGEQFF.

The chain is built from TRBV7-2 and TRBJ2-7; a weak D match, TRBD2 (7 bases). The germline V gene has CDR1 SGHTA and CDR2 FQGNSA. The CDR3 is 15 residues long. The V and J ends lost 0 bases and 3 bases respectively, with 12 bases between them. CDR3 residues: CASSLAGGRDYEQYF. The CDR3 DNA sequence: TGTGCCAGCAGCTTAGCGGGGGGGCGGGACTACGAGCAGTACTTC.

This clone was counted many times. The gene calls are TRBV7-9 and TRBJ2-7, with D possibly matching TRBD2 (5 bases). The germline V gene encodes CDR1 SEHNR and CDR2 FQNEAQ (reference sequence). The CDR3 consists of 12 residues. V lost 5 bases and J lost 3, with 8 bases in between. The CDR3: CASSPGIYEQYF. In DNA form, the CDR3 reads TGTGCCAGCAGCCCCGGGATCTACGAGCAGTACTTC.

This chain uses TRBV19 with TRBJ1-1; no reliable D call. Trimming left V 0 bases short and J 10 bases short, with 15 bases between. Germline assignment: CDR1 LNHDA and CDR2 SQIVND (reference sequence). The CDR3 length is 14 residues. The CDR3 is CASSIDELYAGAFF. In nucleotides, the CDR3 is TGTGCCAGTAGTATAGACGAGCTCTATGCTGGAGCTTTCTTT. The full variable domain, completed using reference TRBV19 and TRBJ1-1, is DGGITQSPKYLFRKEGQNVTLSCEQNLNHDAMYWYRQDPGQGLRLIYYSQIVNDFQKGDIAEGYSVSREKKESFPLTVTSAQKNPTAFYLCASSIDELYAGAFFGQGTRLTVV.

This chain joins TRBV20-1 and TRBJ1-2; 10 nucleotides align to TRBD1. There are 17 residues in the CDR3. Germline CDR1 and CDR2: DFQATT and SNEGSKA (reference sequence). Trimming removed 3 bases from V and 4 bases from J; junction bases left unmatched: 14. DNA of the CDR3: TGCAGTGCTAGTAAACCGGGACAGGGGCTTCTCGGCTATGGCTACACCTTC. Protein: CSASKPGQGLLGYGYTF.

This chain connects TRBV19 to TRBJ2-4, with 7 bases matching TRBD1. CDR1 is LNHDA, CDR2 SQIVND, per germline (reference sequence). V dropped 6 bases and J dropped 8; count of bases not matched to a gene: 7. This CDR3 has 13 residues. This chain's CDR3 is CASRATGSDIQYF. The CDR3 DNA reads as TGTGCCAGTAGAGCGACAGGGTCGGACATTCAGTACTTC.

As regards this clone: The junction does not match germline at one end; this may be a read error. The CDR3 DNA reads as TGTGCCAGCAGCCAAGAAGAAAGATCGGGGACAGGGGTCTTC. It yields the protein CASSQEERSGTGVF. The chain has TRBV3-1 (or the pseudogene TRBV3-2) and TRBJ2-7; 10 nucleotides match TRBD1. The CDR3 runs to 14 residues. Germline V gene sequence: CDR1 LGHDT, CDR2 YNNKEL (reference sequence).

This CDR3 reads CASSGPGTGLGNQPQHF. In nucleotides, the CDR3 is TGTGCCAGTAGTGGCCCCGGGACAGGGCTCGGCAATCAGCCCCAGCATTTT. The chain combines TRBV19 with TRBJ1-5; TRBD1 matches at 9 bases. Per germline, CDR1 LNHDA and CDR2 SQIVND (reference sequence). This CDR3 is 17 amino acids long. The J segment lost 2 bases and the V segment lost 5 bases, leaving 10 bases of the junction unmatched.

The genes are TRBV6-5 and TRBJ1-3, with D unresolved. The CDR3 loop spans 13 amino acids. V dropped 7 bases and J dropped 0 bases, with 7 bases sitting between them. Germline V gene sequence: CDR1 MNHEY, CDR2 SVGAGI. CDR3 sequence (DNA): TGTGCCAGCAACCGGGGCTCTGGAAACACCATATATTTT. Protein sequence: CASNRGSGNTIYF.

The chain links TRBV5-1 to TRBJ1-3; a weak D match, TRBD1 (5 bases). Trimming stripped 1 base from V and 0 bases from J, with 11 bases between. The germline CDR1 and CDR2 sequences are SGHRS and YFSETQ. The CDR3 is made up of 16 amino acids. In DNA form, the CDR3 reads TGCGCCAGCAGCTTGCAAACAGGAAACTCTGGAAACACCATATATTTT. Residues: CASSLQTGNSGNTIYF. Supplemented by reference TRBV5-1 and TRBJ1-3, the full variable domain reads KAGVTQTPRYLIKTRGQQVTLSCSPISGHRSVSWYQQTPGQGLQFLFEYFSETQRNKGNFPGRFSGRQFSNSRSEMNVSTLELGDSALYLCASSLQTGNSGNTIYFGEGSWLTVV.

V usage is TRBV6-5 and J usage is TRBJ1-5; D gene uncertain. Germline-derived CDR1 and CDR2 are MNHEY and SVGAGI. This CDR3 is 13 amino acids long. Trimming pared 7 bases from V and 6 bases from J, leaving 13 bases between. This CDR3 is CASILGPSQPQHF. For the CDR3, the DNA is TGTGCCAGCATCCTAGGTCCATCTCAGCCCCAGCATTTT.

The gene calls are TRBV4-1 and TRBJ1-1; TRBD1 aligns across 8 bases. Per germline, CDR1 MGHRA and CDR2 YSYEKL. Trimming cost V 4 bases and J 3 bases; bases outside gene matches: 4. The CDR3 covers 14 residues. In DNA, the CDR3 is TGCGCCAGCAGCCGCCAGGGGGCATACACTGAAGCTTTCTTT. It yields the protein CASSRQGAYTEAFF.

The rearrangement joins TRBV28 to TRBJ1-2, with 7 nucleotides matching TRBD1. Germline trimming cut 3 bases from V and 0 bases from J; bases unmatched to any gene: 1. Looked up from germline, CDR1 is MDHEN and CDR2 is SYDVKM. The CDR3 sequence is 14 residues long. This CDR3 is CASSLTGPNYGYTF. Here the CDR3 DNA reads TGTGCCAGCAGTTTGACAGGGCCTAACTATGGCTACACCTTC.

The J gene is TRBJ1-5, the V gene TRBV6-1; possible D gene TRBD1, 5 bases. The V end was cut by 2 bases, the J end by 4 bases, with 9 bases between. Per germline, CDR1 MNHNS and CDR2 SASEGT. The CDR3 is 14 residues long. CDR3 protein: CASSEQGSNQPQHF. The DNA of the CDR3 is TGTGCCAGCAGTGAACAGGGTAGTAATCAGCCCCAGCATTTT.

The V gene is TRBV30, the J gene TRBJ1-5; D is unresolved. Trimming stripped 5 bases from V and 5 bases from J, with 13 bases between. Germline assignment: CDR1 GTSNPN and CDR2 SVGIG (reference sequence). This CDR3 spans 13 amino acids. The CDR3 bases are TGTGCCTGGGCGGGAAGGGTTGATCAGCCCCAGCATTTT. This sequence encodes CAWAGRVDQPQHF.

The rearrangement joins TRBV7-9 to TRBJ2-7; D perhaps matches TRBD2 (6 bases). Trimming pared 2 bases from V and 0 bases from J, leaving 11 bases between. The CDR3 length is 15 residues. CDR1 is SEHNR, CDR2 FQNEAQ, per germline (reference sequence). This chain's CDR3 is CASSLTAGSSYEQYF. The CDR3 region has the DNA TGTGCCAGCAGCTTAACGGCGGGAAGCTCCTACGAGCAGTACTTC.

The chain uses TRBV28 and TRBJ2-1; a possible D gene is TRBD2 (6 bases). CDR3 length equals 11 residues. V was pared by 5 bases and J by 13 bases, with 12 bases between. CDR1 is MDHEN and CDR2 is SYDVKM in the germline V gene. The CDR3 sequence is CASSRGIDQFF. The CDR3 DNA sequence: TGTGCCAGCAGTCGGGGGATCGATCAGTTCTTC.

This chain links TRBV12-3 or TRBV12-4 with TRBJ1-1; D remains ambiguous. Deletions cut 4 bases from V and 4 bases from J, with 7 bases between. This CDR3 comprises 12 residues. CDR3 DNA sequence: TGTGCCAGCAGTTCCTCGAGCACTGAAGCTTTCTTT. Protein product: CASSSSSTEAFF.

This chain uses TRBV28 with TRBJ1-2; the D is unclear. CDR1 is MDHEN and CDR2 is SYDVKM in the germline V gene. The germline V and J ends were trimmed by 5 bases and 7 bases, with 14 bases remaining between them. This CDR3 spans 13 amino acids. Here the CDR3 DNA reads TGTGCCAGCAGTCCTCAGGTGCGCCCTGGCTACACCTTC. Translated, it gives CASSPQVRPGYTF.

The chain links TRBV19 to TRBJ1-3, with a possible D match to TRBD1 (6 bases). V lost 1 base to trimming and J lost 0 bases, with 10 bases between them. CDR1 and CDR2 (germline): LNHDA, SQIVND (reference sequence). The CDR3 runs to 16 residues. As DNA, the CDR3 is TGTGCCAGTAGTATAGGGGACACCTACTCTGGAAACACCATATATTTT. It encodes CASSIGDTYSGNTIYF.

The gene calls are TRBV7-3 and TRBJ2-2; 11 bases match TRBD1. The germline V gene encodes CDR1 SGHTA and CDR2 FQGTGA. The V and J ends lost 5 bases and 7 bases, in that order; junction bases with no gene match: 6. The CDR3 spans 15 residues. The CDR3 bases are TGTGCCAGCAGCCCCTGGACAGGGGGCTACGGGGAGCTGTTTTTT. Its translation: CASSPWTGGYGELFF. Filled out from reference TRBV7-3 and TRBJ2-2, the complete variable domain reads GAGVSQTPSNKVTEKGKYVELRCDPISGHTALYWYRQSLGQGPEFLIYFQGTGAADDSGLPNDRFFAVRPEGSVSTLKIQRTERGDSAVYLCASSPWTGGYGELFFGEGSRLTVL.

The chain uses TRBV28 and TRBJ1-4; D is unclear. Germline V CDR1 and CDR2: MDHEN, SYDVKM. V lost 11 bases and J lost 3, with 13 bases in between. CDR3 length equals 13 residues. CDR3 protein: CAAYSRSNEKLFF. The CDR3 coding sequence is TGTGCCGCCTACAGTCGCTCTAATGAAAAACTGTTTTTT.

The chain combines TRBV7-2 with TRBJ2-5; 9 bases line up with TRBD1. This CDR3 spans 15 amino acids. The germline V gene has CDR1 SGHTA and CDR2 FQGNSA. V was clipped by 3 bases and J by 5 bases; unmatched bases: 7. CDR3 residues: CASSFPTGGTETQYF. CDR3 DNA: TGTGCCAGCAGCTTTCCGACAGGGGGTACGGAGACCCAGTACTTC.

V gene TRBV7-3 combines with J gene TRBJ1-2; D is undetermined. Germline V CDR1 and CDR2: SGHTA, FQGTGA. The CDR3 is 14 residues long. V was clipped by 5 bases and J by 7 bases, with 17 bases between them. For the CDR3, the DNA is TGTGCCAGCAGCCCCACGGGGTACGGGAGTGGCTACACCTTC. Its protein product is CASSPTGYGSGYTF.

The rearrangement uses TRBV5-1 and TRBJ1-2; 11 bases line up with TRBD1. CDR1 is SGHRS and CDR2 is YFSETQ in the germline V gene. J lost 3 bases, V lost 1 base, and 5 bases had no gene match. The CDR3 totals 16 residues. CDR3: CASSLTPGQGDYGYTF. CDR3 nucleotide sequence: TGCGCCAGCAGCTTGACCCCGGGACAGGGGGACTATGGCTACACCTTC.

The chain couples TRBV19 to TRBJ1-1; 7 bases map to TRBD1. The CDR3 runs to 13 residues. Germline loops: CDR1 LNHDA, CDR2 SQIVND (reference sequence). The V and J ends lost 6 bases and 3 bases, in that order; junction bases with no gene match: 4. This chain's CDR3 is CASRRQGDTEAFF. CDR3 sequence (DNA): TGTGCCAGTAGACGACAGGGAGACACTGAAGCTTTCTTT.

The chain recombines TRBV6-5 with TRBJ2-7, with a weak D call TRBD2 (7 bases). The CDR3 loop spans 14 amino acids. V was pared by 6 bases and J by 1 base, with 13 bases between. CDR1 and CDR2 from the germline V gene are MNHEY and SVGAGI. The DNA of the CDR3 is TGTGCCAGCAGCGGGGGGCTTATGTCCTACGAGCAGTACTTC. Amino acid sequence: CASSGGLMSYEQYF.

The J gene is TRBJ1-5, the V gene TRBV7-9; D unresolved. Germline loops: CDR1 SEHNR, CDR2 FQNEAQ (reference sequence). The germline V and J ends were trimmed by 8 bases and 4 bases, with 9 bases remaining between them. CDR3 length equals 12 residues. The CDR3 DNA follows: TGTGCCAGCTCCGGGGAGAATCAGCCCCAGCATTTT. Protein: CASSGENQPQHF.